Listed below are T cell receptor beta chains from one sample, sequenced in a study of Ad26.COV2.S vaccination and SARS-CoV-2 variants. Generated by immunoSEQ multiplex PCR, the TCRdb table keeps only in-frame clones and is missing some. The data show under 300,000 clones, with roughly 87% seen just once and under 3% held by the top ten. The sequenced sample was peripheral blood, obtained in a trial of Ad26.COV2.S vaccine versus placebo. The receptor set was obtained from a person aged 18-65 years who received the Ad26.COV2.S COVID-19 vaccine or a placebo. Both conserved end residues are part of each CDR3. The D gene is left open where the match is weak. Some rows have no size entry. The others give once, few or many, or a class for an expanded clone.

clone size	D gene	V gene	J gene	CDR3 protein	CDR3 DNA
-	-	TRBV4-1	TRBJ1-1	CASSQDWVVSEAFF	TGCGCCAGCAGCCAAGATTGGGTAGTCTCTGAAGCTTTCTTT
-	-	TRBV24-1	TRBJ2-7	CATIHEGTGTRNYEQYF	TGTGCCACCATTCATGAAGGAACAGGGACCCGGAACTACGAGCAGTACTTC
-	-	TRBV6-5	TRBJ1-2	CASRPPGGLGYGYTF	TGTGCCAGCAGACCTCCGGGGGGCTTGGGGTATGGCTACACCTTC
-	-	TRBV15	TRBJ2-5	CATSSSGQETQYF	TGTGCCACCAGCTCGAGCGGACAAGAGACCCAGTACTTC
-	-	TRBV4-3	TRBJ1-3	CASSQDDGQGTIYF	TGCGCCAGCAGCCAAGATGACGGCCAGGGCACCATATATTTT
-	-	TRBV5-6	TRBJ1-2	CASSLLEEHGYTF	TGTGCCAGCAGCTTGTTAGAAGAACATGGCTACACCTTC
-	TRBD1	TRBV30	TRBJ2-1	CAWSVRDRDHNEQFF	TGTGCCTGGAGTGTACGGGACAGGGACCACAATGAGCAGTTCTTC
-	-	TRBV18	TRBJ2-3	CASSPFFAGSTDTQYF	TGTGCCAGCTCACCTTTTTTTGCGGGTAGCACAGATACGCAGTATTTT
-	TRBD2	TRBV19	TRBJ2-1	CASSTLGLAGSPFSYNEQFF	TGTGCCAGTAGTACCTTGGGACTAGCGGGTTCCCCGTTCTCCTACAATGAGCAGTTCTTC
-	-	TRBV29-1	TRBJ2-1	CSVAGQGDEQFF	TGCAGCGTTGCCGGCCAGGGAGATGAGCAGTTCTTC
-	TRBD1	TRBV5-1	TRBJ1-2	CASSLDRGEYGYTF	TGCGCCAGCAGCTTGGACAGGGGGGAGTATGGCTACACCTTC
-	-	TRBV28	TRBJ1-4	CASSLYRLTETNEKLFF	TGTGCCAGCAGTTTATACAGGTTAACAGAAACTAATGAAAAACTGTTTTTT
once	-	TRBV6-6	TRBJ1-1	CASSYSQGRAFF	TGTGCCAGCAGTTACTCTCAGGGTCGAGCTTTCTTT
-	-	TRBV19	TRBJ1-5	CASRYGVYQPQHF	TGTGCCAGTAGATATGGCGTCTATCAGCCCCAGCATTTT
-	-	TRBV7-8	TRBJ2-1	CASTTRVDEQFF	TGTGCCAGCACCACGCGGGTCGATGAGCAGTTCTTC
-	TRBD1	TRBV19	TRBJ2-7	CASSTDRGLDEQYF	TGTGCCAGTAGTACAGACAGGGGGCTCGACGAGCAGTACTTC
-	TRBD1	TRBV19	TRBJ1-5	CASSSWDRGAPTPQHF	TGTGCCAGTAGTAGCTGGGACAGGGGGGCTCCTACGCCCCAGCATTTT
once	-	TRBV7-8	TRBJ2-7	CASSLGDSQAYEQYF	TGTGCCAGCAGCTTAGGAGACAGCCAAGCTTACGAGCAGTACTTC
-	-	TRBV18	TRBJ2-3	CASSPLYGAGNPTDTQYF	TGTGCCAGCTCACCCCTTTATGGTGCGGGGAACCCCACAGATACGCAGTATTTT
few	TRBD1	TRBV4-1	TRBJ2-2	CASSQERTGVTGELFF	TGCGCCAGCAGCCAAGAACGGACAGGGGTAACCGGGGAGCTGTTTTTT
few	TRBD1	TRBV5-6	TRBJ1-4	CASSLYRGQSEKLFF	TGTGCCAGCAGCTTGTACAGGGGACAAAGTGAAAAACTGTTTTTT
-	-	TRBV6-5	TRBJ1-1	CASRDRYTEAFF	TGTGCCAGCAGGGACAGATACACTGAAGCTTTCTTT
few	TRBD1	TRBV6-4	TRBJ2-3	CASSEGTGSDTQYF	TGTGCCAGCAGTGAAGGGACAGGGTCAGATACGCAGTATTTT
-	-	TRBV5-4	TRBJ2-2	CASSLDSPGELFF	TGTGCCAGCAGCTTGGACAGTCCCGGGGAGCTGTTTTTT
-	TRBD1	TRBV18	TRBJ1-2	CASSRDRGYGYTF	TGTGCCAGCTCCCGGGACAGGGGATATGGCTACACCTTC
-	TRBD2	TRBV6-5	TRBJ2-1	CASKRRGGPEQFF	TGTGCCAGCAAGAGGCGGGGGGGCCCTGAGCAGTTCTTC
-	-	TRBV9	TRBJ2-1	CASSADGEQFF	TGTGCCAGCAGCGCAGACGGGGAGCAGTTCTTC
-	-	TRBV7-9	TRBJ1-5	CASSAQGQRNQPQHF	TGTGCCAGCAGCGCGCAGGGCCAGCGCAATCAGCCCCAGCATTTT
-	TRBD2	TRBV12-5	TRBJ2-3	CASGLVMTSGSTDTQYF	TGTGCTAGTGGTTTGGTAATGACTAGCGGTTCCACAGATACGCAGTATTTT
-	-	TRBV18	TRBJ1-1	CASSWWATLNTEAFF	TGTGCCAGCTCCTGGTGGGCCACCCTGAACACTGAAGCTTTCTTT
-	TRBD2	TRBV3-1/TRBV3-2	TRBJ2-3	CASSHGLAGEGQYF	TGTGCCAGCAGCCACGGACTAGCGGGAGAGGGGCAGTATTTT
-	-	TRBV7-9	TRBJ2-3	CASRPQGSPTDTQYF	TGTGCCAGCAGGCCCCAGGGCAGCCCCACAGATACGCAGTATTTT
-	TRBD2	TRBV5-4	TRBJ2-3	CASSFRLAGDTDTQYF	TGTGCCAGCAGCTTCAGACTAGCGGGAGACACAGATACGCAGTATTTT
-	-	TRBV4-3	TRBJ1-2	CASSRSGQGGYTF	TGCGCCAGCAGCAGATCGGGCCAGGGTGGCTACACCTTC
few	-	TRBV6-1	TRBJ1-6	CASSEGSLWAGARSPLHF	TGTGCCAGCAGTGAAGGGTCTTTGTGGGCTGGGGCTCGCTCACCCCTCCACTTT
-	TRBD1	TRBV3-1/TRBV3-2	TRBJ1-5	CASSQTGAYQPQHF	TGTGCCAGCAGCCAAACAGGGGCCTATCAGCCCCAGCATTTT
few	-	TRBV7-2	TRBJ2-2	CASSLAQGNTGELFF	TGTGCCAGCAGCTTAGCGCAGGGGAACACCGGGGAGCTGTTTTTT
-	TRBD1	TRBV7-9	TRBJ2-5	CASSLGTGGAGETQYF	TGTGCCAGCAGCTTAGGAACAGGGGGCGCGGGAGAGACCCAGTACTTC
-	-	TRBV4-1	TRBJ2-5	CASSQEVTPVRETQYF	TGCGCCAGCAGCCAAGAAGTTACTCCGGTACGAGAGACCCAGTACTTC
-	-	TRBV9	TRBJ2-5	CASSVGKGQGETQYF	TGTGCCAGCAGCGTAGGGAAGGGGCAGGGGGAGACCCAGTACTTC